A single sample is the source of the 23 T cell receptor beta chains below, sequenced in a study of shared clonotypes between healthy human individuals. The repertoire was sequenced with immunoSEQ multiplex PCR; TCRdb's copy has only in-frame clones and lacks some. The sample carries around 1,000,000 clones, approximately 75% recorded once. The specimen sequenced was memory CD4+ T cells from PBMCs. As to subset: CD45RA-negative fraction. The receptors were sampled from a man younger than 35 in good health. Some clones in this sample may be carry-over from other donors' samples.

The chain joins TRBV5-6 to TRBJ2-7, with a tentative D call TRBD2 (7 bases). CDR3 length: 13 residues. V gave up 2 bases and J gave up 7 bases, with 13 bases separating them. Germline V gene sequence: CDR1 SGHDT, CDR2 YYEEEE. The CDR3 spells CASSFGGLREQYF. CDR3 bases: TGTGCCAGCAGCTTCGGGGGGCTACGAGAGCAGTACTTC. Based on the CDR3 plus reference TRBV5-6 and TRBJ2-7, the full variable domain is DAGVTQSPTHLIKTRGQQVTLRCSPKSGHDTVSWYQQALGQGPQFIFQYYEEEERQRGNFPDRFSGHQFPNYSSELNVNALLLGDSALYLCASSFGGLREQYFGPGTRLTVT.

Notes on this clone: This sample includes further DNA sequences coding for the same CDR3. This chain links TRBV5-1 with TRBJ1-3; no clear D. V was trimmed by 1 base and J by 1 base, leaving 6 bases between them. Germline CDR1 and CDR2: SGHRS and YFSETQ. CDR3 length equals 14 residues. CDR3 residues: CASSLSVSGNTIYF. CDR3 nucleotides: TGCGCCAGCAGCTTGTCGGTGTCTGGAAACACCATATATTTT.

The genes are TRBV4-2 and TRBJ2-1, with 10 positions matching TRBD2. This CDR3 is 20 amino acids long. Unmatched junction bases numbered 20, after V lost 6 bases and J lost 3 bases. CDR1 is LGHNA, CDR2 YNFKEQ, per germline. For the CDR3, the DNA is TGTGCCAGCAGTCCTAGAGTTGTCGCTAGCGGGAGAATGGTCTACAATGAGCAGTTCTTC. Protein sequence: CASSPRVVASGRMVYNEQFF.

There are a few counts of this clone. The chain couples TRBV7-9 to TRBJ2-5; maybe TRBD1 (6 bases). The CDR3 runs to 16 residues. Trimming left V 5 bases short and J 0 bases short, with 16 bases between. The germline V gene has CDR1 SEHNR and CDR2 FQNEAQ (reference sequence). CDR3: CASSLRDMAYQETQYF. CDR3 nucleotides: TGTGCCAGCAGCCTCCGGGACATGGCTTACCAAGAGACCCAGTACTTC.

The CDR3 DNA is TGCGCCAGCAGCCCCAGGGAAGCGGGAGGAGAGACCCAGTACTTC. Translating gives CASSPREAGGETQYF. The rearrangement joins TRBV4-1 to TRBJ2-5; 9 bases match TRBD2. The CDR3 runs to 15 residues. Trimming cost V 4 bases and J 4 bases; bases outside gene matches: 7. Germline-derived CDR1 and CDR2 are MGHRA and YSYEKL.

The chain joins TRBV29-1 to TRBJ2-1; the match to TRBD2 covers 9 bases. The CDR3 consists of 14 residues. CDR1 is SQVTM and CDR2 is ANQGSEA in the germline V gene. The V gene end was trimmed by 4 bases and the J gene end by 5 bases; junction bases not matched to a gene: 6. As DNA, the CDR3 is TGCAGCGTTGTAGAGCGGGAGGTACACAATGAGCAGTTCTTC. Translation: CSVVEREVHNEQFF.

As to this clone: This sample also contains other DNA sequences that code for the same CDR3. The rearrangement uses TRBV19 and TRBJ2-7, with D maybe TRBD2 (6 bases). V was shortened by 8 bases and J by 4 bases, with 9 bases between the two germline ends. Germline CDR1 reads LNHDA; CDR2 reads SQIVND (reference sequence). The CDR3 is made up of 11 amino acids. CDR3 protein: CASDGGYEQYF. The CDR3 bases are TGTGCCAGTGATGGGGGGTACGAGCAGTACTTC.

V and J are TRBV6-6 and TRBJ2-7; D is unclear. This CDR3 is 13 amino acids long. CDR1 is MNHNY and CDR2 is SVGAGI in the germline V gene (reference sequence). Trimming shortened V by 9 bases and J by 7 bases, and 19 bases separated the two germline ends. The CDR3 DNA sequence: TGTGCCAGTGGTGGAGTTCAGGAGAGTGAGCAGTACTTC. It translates to CASGGVQESEQYF.

A word on this clone: An end of the junction differs from the germline gene, which may be a read error. The rearrangement joins TRBV4-2 to TRBJ2-7; D unresolved. CDR1 is LGHNA, CDR2 YNFKEQ, per germline. The CDR3 covers 12 residues. CDR3: CASSQDSHEQYF. CDR3 DNA sequence: TGTGCCAGCAGCCAAGACTCCCACGAGCAGTACTTC.

This chain connects TRBV11-1 to TRBJ1-1; possibly TRBD1 for D (5 bases). CDR3 length: 17 amino acids. Trimming took off 5 bases at V and 0 bases at J, with 19 bases between the two ends. Per the germline V gene, CDR1 is SGHAT and CDR2 is FQDESV (reference sequence). Here the CDR3 reads CASSKEGWRGMNTEAFF. DNA of the CDR3: TGTGCCAGCAGCAAAGAGGGGTGGCGCGGGATGAACACTGAAGCTTTCTTT.

CDR3 nucleotide sequence: TGTGCCAGCTCACCATCCTGGACGGGGGTCTCCTACAATGAGCAGTTCTTC. Protein: CASSPSWTGVSYNEQFF. This sequence joins TRBV18 and TRBJ2-1, with D perhaps TRBD2 (6 bases). V was cut by 2 bases and J by 0 bases, with 14 bases left in between. This CDR3 is built from 17 residues. Germline lookup yields CDR1 KGHSH and CDR2 LQKENI.

V is TRBV5-3 and J is TRBJ2-5; 16 nucleotides line up with TRBD2. TRBV5-3 is labeled an ORF, and its function is uncertain. V was clipped by 2 bases and J by 5 bases; unmatched bases: 9. The CDR3 length is 18 residues. CDR3 nucleotide sequence: TGTGCCAGAAGCTTCCTCGGGACTAGCGGGAGGGCCCGGGAGACCCAGTACTTC. It yields the protein CARSFLGTSGRARETQYF.

This clone occurred once. A far larger clone is one nucleotide away, so this likely arose from a read error. The same CDR3 also results from other DNA sequences found in this sample. The gene calls are TRBV2 and TRBJ2-5; perhaps TRBD2 as D (6 bases). Near its end, the DNA agrees better with TRBJ2-7, so the J call may be wrong. The length of the CDR3 is 15 residues. Germline CDR1 reads SNHLY; CDR2 reads FYNNEI. As DNA, the CDR3 is TGTGCCACACCCGGGGCTAGTGGGAGGTCCTACGAGCAGTACTTC. Protein product: CATPGASGRSYEQYF.

This clone was seen a single time. This chain joins TRBV5-5 and TRBJ1-1; 9 nucleotides agree with TRBD1. The CDR3 sequence is 16 residues long. V gave up 4 bases and J gave up 9 bases; unmatched junction bases: 16. Per the germline V gene, CDR1 is SGHKS and CDR2 is YYEKEE (reference sequence). Here the CDR3 DNA reads TGTGCCAGCAGCATACGGGACAGGGTAGCCCTTTTGAAAGCTTTCTTT. This translates into CASSIRDRVALLKAFF.

This clone was seen more than once but under ten times. The chain has TRBV6-1 and TRBJ2-7, with 10 bases that match TRBD2. The CDR3 runs to 14 residues. In germline, CDR1 is MNHNS, CDR2 SASEGT. The J segment lost 4 bases and the V segment lost 3 bases, leaving 3 bases of the junction unmatched. In DNA form, the CDR3 reads TGTGCCAGCAGTGAGACTAGCGGGTCTTACGAGCAGTACTTC. Protein sequence: CASSETSGSYEQYF.

The rearrangement links TRBV19 to TRBJ1-2; 11 bases align to TRBD1. The germline CDR1 and CDR2 sequences are LNHDA and SQIVND (reference sequence). There are 16 residues in the CDR3. The V gene end was trimmed by 4 bases and the J gene end by 4 bases; junction bases not matched to a gene: 8. In DNA form, the CDR3 reads TGTGCCAGTAGTACCACGGGACAGGGGGTAGGCTATGGCTACACCTTC. Encoded protein: CASSTTGQGVGYGYTF.

The genes are TRBV5-6 and TRBJ2-4; the D is unclear. This CDR3 has 12 amino acids. CDR1 SGHDT and CDR2 YYEEEE come from the germline V gene. V gave up 4 bases and J gave up 9 bases, with 11 bases separating them. CDR3 sequence (DNA): TGTGCCAGCAGCCTGGGCCTTGGCATTCAGTACTTC. It specifies CASSLGLGIQYF.

This clone was counted between two and nine times. The rearrangement links TRBV4-3 to TRBJ2-3; D not resolved. The CDR3 contains 14 residues. Germline CDR1 and CDR2: LGHNA and YSLEER. Trimming stripped 0 bases from V and 0 bases from J, with 4 bases between. DNA for the CDR3: TGCGCCAGCAGCCAAGAGGGCAGCACAGATACGCAGTATTTT. Its protein is CASSQEGSTDTQYF.

This chain joins TRBV6-5 and TRBJ1-2, with 9 bases that match TRBD1. CDR3 length: 15 amino acids. V was pared by 6 bases and J by 4 bases, with 9 bases of the junction left unmatched. Germline V lookup: CDR1 MNHEY, CDR2 SVGAGI. In DNA form, the CDR3 reads TGTGCCAGCAGGCTTGGGACAGGGCTTCGCTATGGCTACACCTTC. Translated, it gives CASRLGTGLRYGYTF.

The chain joins TRBV10-3 to TRBJ2-3, with TRBD2 matching 7 bases. CDR1 and CDR2 from the germline V gene are ENHRY and SYGVKD. Trimming took 4 bases from V and 1 from J; bases not matched to a gene: 8. This CDR3 contains 16 residues. This CDR3 reads CAISVIREVGTDTQYF. The CDR3 DNA sequence: TGTGCCATCAGTGTAATCCGGGAGGTGGGCACAGATACGCAGTATTTT.

This rearrangement joins TRBV7-9 to TRBJ1-2; the match to TRBD1 covers 8 bases. The CDR3 has 13 amino acids. J lost 8 bases, V lost 5 bases, and 7 bases had no gene match. CDR1 SEHNR and CDR2 FQNEAQ come from the germline V gene (reference sequence). The CDR3 coding sequence is TGTGCCAGCAGCCCAGGGGGCGGAATGGGCTACACCTTC. Residues: CASSPGGGMGYTF.

The V call is TRBV5-1, the J call TRBJ2-1, with a tentative D call TRBD2 (6 bases). Germline V lookup: CDR1 SGHRS, CDR2 YFSETQ. Trimming pared 0 bases from V and 6 bases from J, leaving 10 bases between. The CDR3 sequence is 14 residues long. CDR3: CASSLGDFVNEQFF. Written as DNA, the CDR3 is TGCGCCAGCAGCTTGGGGGACTTCGTCAATGAGCAGTTCTTC.

The chain joins TRBV27 to TRBJ2-7; 9 bases are a match to TRBD1. Germline trimming cut 4 bases from V and 5 bases from J; bases unmatched to any gene: 12. Per germline, CDR1 MNHEY and CDR2 SMNVEV (reference sequence). The CDR3 spans 16 residues. CDR3 loop: CASSSYAGTGSDEQYF. The CDR3 coding sequence is TGTGCCAGCAGTTCCTATGCCGGGACAGGGTCCGACGAGCAGTACTTC.